This T cell receptor beta chain was captured by sequencing in a study of shared clonotypes between healthy human individuals. The study, taken as a whole, reports: Larger richness was generally estimated for naive than memory subsets. A limitation of the genetic and exposure-history diversity represented arose from few donors.

The CDR3 consists of 16 residues. In germline, CDR1 is MNHEY, CDR2 SMNVEV (reference sequence). Deletions cut 5 bases from V and 2 bases from J, with 16 bases between. Clones were sequenced by immunoSEQ multiplex PCR, and TCRdb holds only the in-frame ones, with some missing. Of 1.4 million to 1.5 million clones in the sample, 96% were seen once. As concerns this clone: Its antigen is still unknown.

The sequence came from a man aged 25-45 years in good health. J is TRBJ1-5 and V is TRBV27, with D unclear. Input material: naive CD4+ T cells sorted from blood. Noted subset: CD45RA+ positively selected. The CDR3 reads CASSTHEGTGNQPQHF. CDR3 bases: TGTGCCAGCAGTACCCACGAGGGAACGGGCAATCAGCCCCAGCATTTT.